Listed below are T cell receptor beta chains from one sample, sequenced in a study of metastatic and nonmetastatic thyroid tumors. TCRdb re-called clones from the PCR reads using MiXCR. The data contain some 41,000 clones, 3% to 3.5% of them seen just once; the ten biggest clones take up 7.5% to 10%. Sequencing used blood. These receptors all stem from a female donor with papillary thyroid cancer or a benign thyroid nodule (not recorded which). Some clones in this sample may be carry-over from other donors' samples. Each CDR3 is given with its conserved first and last residue. Fields, in order: J gene, D gene, clone size, V gene, CDR3 protein, CDR3 DNA. A D gene is named only where the DNA matches it firmly. Rows give clone size only sometimes, using once, few, many, or a class for an expanded clone.

TRBJ1-4 | TRBD1 | few | TRBV4-3 | CASSQGQGPEKLFF | TGCGCCAGCAGCCAGGGACAGGGGCCCGAAAAACTGTTTTTT
TRBJ2-3 | TRBD2 | many | TRBV13 | CASSLTSGRGTQYF | TGTGCCAGCAGCCTAACTAGCGGGAGAGGTACGCAGTATTTT
TRBJ2-3 | TRBD2 | few | TRBV5-1 | CASSLRTRTSTDTQYF | TGCGCCAGCAGCTTGAGGACTAGGACTAGCACAGATACGCAGTATTTT
TRBJ1-5 | - | many | TRBV28 | CASSLWVGTQPQHF | TGTGCCAGCAGTTTATGGGTCGGCACTCAGCCCCAGCATTTT
TRBJ2-1 | TRBD2 | many | TRBV20-1 | CSARDAQSGSYNEQFF | TGCAGTGCTAGAGACGCCCAAAGCGGGAGTTACAATGAGCAGTTCTTC
TRBJ1-4 | - | many | TRBV20-1 | CSAIDREKLFF | TGCAGTGCTATTGACAGGGAAAAACTGTTTTTT
TRBJ2-3 | TRBD2 | many | TRBV11-2 | CATRVGVGRSSTDTQYF | TGTGCCACCCGAGTCGGGGTCGGGAGGTCCAGCACAGATACGCAGTATTTT
TRBJ2-7 | - | many | TRBV12-5 | CASGPGYERYF | TGTGCTAGTGGCCCCGGCTACGAGCGGTACTTC
TRBJ1-4 | TRBD1 | many | TRBV5-4 | CASSADRGRSEKLFF | TGTGCCAGCAGCGCAGACAGGGGGCGAAGCGAAAAACTGTTTTTT
TRBJ1-6 | - | few | TRBV30 | CAWSVTRNSPLHF | TGTGCCTGGAGTGTTACCCGTAATTCACCCCTCCACTTT
TRBJ1-5 | - | once | TRBV19 | CASSIRGKPQHF | TGTGCCAGTAGTATCAGAGGTAAGCCCCAGCATTTT
TRBJ2-3 | TRBD2 | many | TRBV2 | CASSGGGYTQYF | TGTGCCAGCAGCGGGGGGGGATATACGCAGTATTTT
TRBJ2-2 | - | many | TRBV7-7 | CASSQGNTGELFF | TGTGCTAGCAGCCAAGGGAACACCGGGGAGCTGTTTTTT
TRBJ2-3 | TRBD2 | many | TRBV20-1 | CSASGTSGRAGLADTQYF | TGCAGTGCTAGCGGGACTAGCGGGAGGGCCGGTCTCGCAGATACGCAGTATTTT
TRBJ1-5 | - | few | TRBV6-1 | CASGLRGAGGPQHF | TGTGCCAGCGGATTAAGAGGAGCCGGGGGACCCCAGCATTTT
TRBJ1-5 | - | - | TRBV6-5 | CASSSDSYQAQHF | TGTGCCAGCAGTTCAGACAGTTATCAAGCCCAGCATTTT
TRBJ1-1 | - | many | TRBV3-1 | CASSQTPRNTEAFF | TGTGCCAGCAGCCAAACACCAAGGAACACTGAAGCTTTCTTT
TRBJ1-5 | TRBD1 | many | TRBV10-1 | CASRRGNSNQPQHF | TGCGCCAGCCGCAGGGGGAATAGCAATCAGCCCCAGCATTTT
TRBJ2-3 | - | - | TRBV5-1 | CASSSKRPSTDTQYF | TGCGCCAGCAGCTCAAAGCGGCCTAGCACAGATACGCAGTATTTT
TRBJ1-3 | - | many | TRBV5-1 | CASSLGQSSGNTIYF | TGCGCCAGCAGCTTGGGCCAAAGCTCTGGAAACACCATATATTTT
TRBJ2-7 | TRBD1 | many | TRBV6-1 | CASRRQGAYEQYF | TGTGCCAGCAGACGACAGGGGGCCTACGAGCAGTACTTC